What follows are 19 T cell receptor beta chains derived from one specimen sequenced in a study of blood T cell repertoires in COVID-19. The table came from immunoSEQ multiplex PCR; TCRdb's copy has only in-frame clones and leaves some out. The repertoire holds 330,000 or so clones, roughly 87% seen once, with under 3% in the top ten. Sequenced material: PBMCs or T cells enriched from blood (not recorded which). These receptors were collected from a woman in her twenties or thirties who had recovered from COVID-19.

The chain carries TRBV11-3 and TRBJ2-1; 8 positions agree with TRBD2. From germline, CDR1 is SGHNT and CDR2 YENEEA. The J segment lost 10 bases and the V segment lost 4 bases, leaving 15 bases of the junction unmatched. CDR3 size: 16 residues. CDR3 sequence (DNA): TGTGCCAGCAGCTCAACTCCGGGACTAGGAGGAGGGGAGCAGTTCTTC. Translated, it gives CASSSTPGLGGGEQFF. The full variable domain, rest sourced from reference TRBV11-3 and TRBJ2-1, is EAGVVQSPRYKIIEKKQPVAFWCNPISGHNTLYWYLQNLGQGPELLIRYENEEAVDDSQLPKDRFSAERLKGVDSTLKIQPAELGDSAVYLCASSSTPGLGGGEQFFGPGTRLTVL.

CDR3: CASSLDLANEIRLAKNIQYF. The CDR3 coding sequence is TGTGCCAGCAGCTTAGATCTTGCTAACGAAATTCGACTAGCCAAAAACATTCAGTACTTC. The J gene is TRBJ2-4, the V gene TRBV11-2; no definite D call. Trimming left V 0 bases short and J 0 bases short, with 21 bases between. The CDR3 sequence is 20 residues long. Per germline, CDR1 SGHAT and CDR2 FQNNGV. Full variable domain (remainder filled in from reference TRBV11-2 and TRBJ2-4): EAGVAQSPRYKIIEKRQSVAFWCNPISGHATLYWYQQILGQGPKLLIQFQNNGVVDDSQLPKDRFSAERLKGVDSTLKIQPAKLEDSAVYLCASSLDLANEIRLAKNIQYFGAGTRLSVL.

This chain joins TRBV28 and TRBJ2-7; D is possibly TRBD2 (6 bases). Per germline, CDR1 MDHEN and CDR2 SYDVKM. The length of the CDR3 is 13 residues. Trimming removed 7 bases from V and 0 bases from J, with 10 bases in between. CDR3 loop: CASTSAPSYEQYF. CDR3 nucleotides: TGTGCCAGCACTAGCGCCCCCTCCTACGAGCAGTACTTC. Together with reference TRBV28 and TRBJ2-7, the CDR3 gives the full variable domain: DVKVTQSSRYLVKRTGEKVFLECVQDMDHENMFWYRQDPGLGLRLIYFSYDVKMKEKGDIPEGYSVSREKKERFSLILESASTNQTSMYLCASTSAPSYEQYFGPGTRLTVT.

Regarding this clone: A junction end diverges from the germline sequence, so it may reflect a read error. The rearrangement uses TRBV7-7 and TRBJ2-1; 13 bases are a match to TRBD2. The V gene's germline CDR1 is SSHAT and CDR2 FNYEAQ (reference sequence). This CDR3 has 16 residues. The DNA of the CDR3 is TGTGCTAGCAGCGAACTAGCGGGAGGGTTCTACAATGAGCAGTTCTTC. The encoded protein is CASSELAGGFYNEQFF.

This clone was seen once. V usage is TRBV28 and J usage is TRBJ2-7; the D gene is possibly TRBD1 (6 bases). The CDR3 extends over 11 amino acids. The V gene's germline CDR1 is MDHEN and CDR2 SYDVKM. Deletions cut 7 bases from V and 6 bases from J, with 10 bases between. CDR3 DNA: TGTGCCAGCAATGTCAGGGGCGAGCAGTACTTC. This sequence encodes CASNVRGEQYF. The full variable domain, its missing parts supplied by reference TRBV28 and TRBJ2-7, is DVKVTQSSRYLVKRTGEKVFLECVQDMDHENMFWYRQDPGLGLRLIYFSYDVKMKEKGDIPEGYSVSREKKERFSLILESASTNQTSMYLCASNVRGEQYFGPGTRLTVT.

This chain links TRBV27 with TRBJ2-7; D is perhaps TRBD1 (6 bases). The germline CDR1 and CDR2 sequences are MNHEY and SMNVEV (reference sequence). Trimming stripped 3 bases from V and 3 bases from J, with 12 bases between. The CDR3 spans 14 residues. In nucleotides, the CDR3 is TGTGCCAGCAGTTTGGCGGACAGCCGCTACGAGCAGTACTTC. Protein product: CASSLADSRYEQYF.

This chain joins TRBV30 and TRBJ2-7; 9 bases agree with TRBD1. The CDR3 loop spans 14 amino acids. In germline, CDR1 is GTSNPN, CDR2 SVGIG (reference sequence). The trim removed 2 bases at V and 3 bases at J, leaving 5 bases unmatched. CDR3 DNA: TGTGCCTGGAGTCCGGGACAGGGCCTCTACGAGCAGTACTTC. Protein sequence: CAWSPGQGLYEQYF.

This clone occurred once. J is TRBJ2-3 and V is TRBV10-1; 12 bases map to TRBD2. The CDR3 spans 16 residues. With V trimmed by 5 bases and J by 2 bases, 5 bases remained unmatched. Germline V CDR1 and CDR2: WNHNN, SYGVQD (reference sequence). The CDR3 protein is CASSPTSGGNTDTQYF. The CDR3 DNA reads as TGCGCCAGCAGTCCTACTAGCGGGGGGAACACAGATACGCAGTATTTT.

This clone was recorded once. In DNA, the CDR3 is TGTGCCAGTAGTATAGGTGGCAATTATCAGCCCCAGCATTTT. Encoded protein: CASSIGGNYQPQHF. This chain connects TRBV19 to TRBJ1-5; no firm D call. This CDR3 is built from 14 residues. Germline loops: CDR1 LNHDA, CDR2 SQIVND (reference sequence). With 1 base removed from V and 5 bases from J, the gap between germline ends came to 9 bases.

This rearrangement joins TRBV11-2 to TRBJ1-1; no clear D. Germline values: CDR1 SGHAT, CDR2 FQNNGV. The CDR3 has 15 residues. V was trimmed by 1 base and J by 1 base, leaving 10 bases between them. The CDR3 sequence is CASSLVGQENTEAFF. In DNA, the CDR3 is TGTGCCAGCAGCTTAGTAGGCCAGGAGAACACTGAAGCTTTCTTT. The whole variable domain, filled in from reference TRBV11-2 and TRBJ1-1, reads EAGVAQSPRYKIIEKRQSVAFWCNPISGHATLYWYQQILGQGPKLLIQFQNNGVVDDSQLPKDRFSAERLKGVDSTLKIQPAKLEDSAVYLCASSLVGQENTEAFFGQGTRLTVV.

This rearrangement joins TRBV19 to TRBJ2-1; 9 bases agree with TRBD2. The CDR3 has 16 amino acids. With 7 bases clipped from V and 3 bases from J, the junction kept 10 bases outside the gene matches. CDR1 is LNHDA, CDR2 SQIVND, per germline (reference sequence). CDR3 protein: CASTKRTSAGYNEQFF. The CDR3 DNA follows: TGTGCCAGTACGAAACGGACTAGCGCGGGCTACAATGAGCAGTTCTTC.

This clone has only one observation. V usage is TRBV12-3 or TRBV12-4 and J usage is TRBJ1-2, with D maybe TRBD1 (5 bases). V gave up 7 bases and J gave up 4 bases, with 10 bases separating them. The length of the CDR3 is 12 residues. CDR3 loop: CASTLGGYGYTF. CDR3 bases: TGTGCCAGCACCTTGGGGGGCTATGGCTACACCTTC.

In the case of this clone: At the DNA level, this CDR3 is encoded by other sequences in the same sample as well. The chain joins TRBV9 to TRBJ2-7; 7 nucleotides agree with TRBD2. This CDR3 contains 14 residues. The trim removed 1 base at V and 0 bases at J, leaving 1 base unmatched. Germline assignment: CDR1 SGDLS and CDR2 YYNGEE. In DNA form, the CDR3 reads TGTGCCAGCAGCGTAAGCGGGGCCTCCTACGAGCAGTACTTC. Amino acids: CASSVSGASYEQYF.

This rearrangement joins TRBV5-1 to TRBJ2-7, with unresolved D. The germline V gene has CDR1 SGHRS and CDR2 YFSETQ. Deletions cut 5 bases from V and 6 bases from J, with 12 bases between. The CDR3 totals 12 residues. The CDR3 protein is CASSLPNFEQYF. DNA of the CDR3: TGCGCCAGCAGTCTTCCCAACTTCGAGCAGTACTTC.

DNA of the CDR3: TGTGCCAGCAGCTTCTCCGGGACAGGGGGAGGTAACACTGAAGCTTTCTTT. Its protein is CASSFSGTGGGNTEAFF. The chain recombines TRBV9 with TRBJ1-1; 11 positions match TRBD1. The ends lost 4 bases at V and 2 bases at J; junction bases unmatched: 10. The CDR3 length is 17 residues. Germline CDR1 reads SGDLS; CDR2 reads YYNGEE.

The J gene is TRBJ1-4, the V gene TRBV2; D is undetermined. Trimming shortened V by 6 bases and J by 0 bases, and 11 bases separated the two germline ends. Germline loops: CDR1 SNHLY, CDR2 FYNNEI. The CDR3 is made up of 15 amino acids. CDR3 protein: CASRVDYATNEKLFF. In DNA form, the CDR3 reads TGTGCCAGCAGGGTAGATTATGCAACTAATGAAAAACTGTTTTTT.

This chain uses TRBV10-1 with TRBJ2-2; a weak D match, TRBD2 (6 bases). Germline loops: CDR1 WNHNN, CDR2 SYGVQD (reference sequence). The CDR3 runs 13 residues. V was trimmed by 6 bases and J by 3 bases, leaving 8 bases between them. CDR3 sequence: CASRDYYTGELFF. The DNA of the CDR3 is TGCGCCAGCAGGGACTATTACACCGGGGAGCTGTTTTTT.

This chain links TRBV29-1 with TRBJ2-1, with a weak D call TRBD2 (7 bases). Between the trimmed V and J ends, which lost 3 bases and 8 bases, there was a span of 14 bases. CDR3 length equals 13 residues. CDR1 is SQVTM and CDR2 is ANQGSEA in the germline V gene. CDR3 in amino acids: CSVDGGPVYEQFF. CDR3 DNA sequence: TGCAGCGTTGACGGGGGGCCAGTCTATGAGCAGTTCTTC.

V gene TRBV28 combines with J gene TRBJ1-2; maybe TRBD1 (6 bases). The CDR3 consists of 15 residues. Germline loops: CDR1 MDHEN, CDR2 SYDVKM. Trimming took off 4 bases at V and 3 bases at J, with 15 bases between the two ends. The CDR3 DNA sequence: TGTGCCAGCAGTTCCCTACAGGGCGGTTACTATGGCTACACCTTC. Translation: CASSSLQGGYYGYTF.